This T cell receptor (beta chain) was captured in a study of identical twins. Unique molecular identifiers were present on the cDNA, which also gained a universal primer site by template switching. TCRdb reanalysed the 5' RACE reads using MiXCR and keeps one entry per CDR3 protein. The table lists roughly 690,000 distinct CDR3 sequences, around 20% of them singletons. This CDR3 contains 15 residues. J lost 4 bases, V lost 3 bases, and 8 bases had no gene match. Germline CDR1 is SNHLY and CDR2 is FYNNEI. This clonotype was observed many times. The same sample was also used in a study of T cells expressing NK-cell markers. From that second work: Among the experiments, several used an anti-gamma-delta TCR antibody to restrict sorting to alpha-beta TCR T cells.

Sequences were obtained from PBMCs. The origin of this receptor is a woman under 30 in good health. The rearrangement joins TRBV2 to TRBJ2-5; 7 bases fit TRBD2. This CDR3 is CASSDWAGEGETQYF. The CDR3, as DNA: TGTGCCAGCAGTGATTGGGCGGGGGAAGGAGAGACCCAGTACTTC.